A selection of T cell receptor beta chains follows, all from one sample in a study of identical twins. TCRdb called the 5' RACE reads again in MiXCR, with one record for every CDR3 protein. Among around 490,000 distinct CDR3 sequences listed, around 22% were seen once. These same data were also listed under a study on yellow fever vaccine responses in identical twins.

Source material: CD4+ T cells sorted from blood. Receptors were obtained from a woman between 18 and 29 years old in good health. Each CDR3 is given with its conserved first and last residue. The order of the fields is clone size, D gene, J gene, V gene, CDR3 DNA, CDR3 protein. The D gene is left open where the match is weak. Part of the rows lack a size; the others show once, few, many or a class for expanded clones.

>few|TRBD1|TRBJ1-2|TRBV27
TGTGCCAGCAAGACTGGGACAGAAGCTAACTATGGCTACACCTTC
CASKTGTEANYGYTF
>many|NA|TRBJ2-1|TRBV20-1
TGCAGTGCTACGGACCAGAGCAAGTTCTTC
CSATDQSKFF
>NA|NA|TRBJ2-4|TRBV4-1
TGCGCCAGCAGCCCGGGGTTCATTCAGTACTTC
CASSPGFIQYF
>NA|NA|TRBJ1-2|TRBV7-9
TGTGCCAGCAGCCCGCGCCTGGGAGGCTACACCTTC
CASSPRLGGYTF
>NA|NA|TRBJ2-2|TRBV5-6
TGTGCCAGCAGGCTAGGGTGGAACACCGGGGAGCTGTTTTTT
CASRLGWNTGELFF
>few|NA|TRBJ1-1|TRBV10-3
TGTGCCATCAGTGAGGTAGACACTGAAGCTTTCTTT
CAISEVDTEAFF
>few|NA|TRBJ2-5|TRBV6-5
TGTGCCAGCAGTTACTCGGGGCTATCAGAGACCCAGTACTTC
CASSYSGLSETQYF
>few|NA|TRBJ1-2|TRBV18
TGTGCCAGCTCACTAGGACAAGTTGAAGGCTACACCTTC
CASSLGQVEGYTF
>few|NA|TRBJ1-1|TRBV6-5
TGTGCCAGCAGTCCTAGTGCCGGAGAAGCTTTCTTT
CASSPSAGEAFF
>NA|NA|TRBJ2-1|TRBV4-1
TGCGCCAGCAGCCAAGATTCGGCGAGCTACAATGAGCAGTTCTTC
CASSQDSASYNEQFF
>NA|NA|TRBJ2-3|TRBV19
TGTGCCAGTAGCGCCGAGGGGACTACAGATACGCAGTATTTT
CASSAEGTTDTQYF
>NA|TRBD1|TRBJ2-7|TRBV6-2/TRBV6-3
TGTGCCACCCAGGGACAGACCAACTACGAGCAGTACTTC
CATQGQTNYEQYF
>many|NA|TRBJ2-1|TRBV10-3
TGTGCCATCAGTGAGGGATCGCCTTACTACAATGAGCAGTTCTTC
CAISEGSPYYNEQFF
>NA|NA|TRBJ2-3|TRBV12-3/TRBV12-4
TGTGCCAGCATTCAGGGCGGCACAGATACGCAGTATTTT
CASIQGGTDTQYF
>NA|NA|TRBJ2-7|TRBV4-1
TGCGCCAGCAGCCAAGACCTAGCCTTGGGCTCCTACGAGCAGTACTTC
CASSQDLALGSYEQYF
>NA|NA|TRBJ2-5|TRBV5-1
TGCGCCAGCAGCTTGGTGACTCCAGAGACCCAGTACTTC
CASSLVTPETQYF
>few|NA|TRBJ2-2|TRBV12-3/TRBV12-4
TGTGCCAGCAGTTTGTTCGGAACCGGGGAGCTGTTTTTT
CASSLFGTGELFF
>few|NA|TRBJ1-6|TRBV4-1
TGCGCCAGCAGCCAAGGGGAGGGGAACTCACCCCTCCACTTT
CASSQGEGNSPLHF
>once|NA|TRBJ1-4|TRBV12-3/TRBV12-4
TGTGCCAGCAGTGCCCGGGCCCGGCGGGAAAAACTGTTTTTT
CASSARARREKLFF
>NA|NA|TRBJ1-2|TRBV12-3/TRBV12-4
TGTGCCAGCAGTATAATAGACAGGCGGGAAGCTCCGGGCTACACCTTC
CASSIIDRREAPGYTF
>NA|NA|TRBJ2-7|TRBV18
TGTGCCAGCTCGACCGTGGGAGCCGAGCAGTACTTC
CASSTVGAEQYF
>NA|NA|TRBJ2-3|TRBV29-1
TGCAGCGTTGATTTGAGCGCAAGCACAGATACGCAGTATTTT
CSVDLSASTDTQYF
>NA|TRBD1|TRBJ2-7|TRBV6-5
TGTGCCAGCAGTTACTCGAGGCAGGGGGTTTCCTACGAGCAGTACTTC
CASSYSRQGVSYEQYF
>NA|NA|TRBJ2-7|TRBV29-1
TGCAGCGTTTCTACGACGAGTGGGTACTACGAGCAGTACTTC
CSVSTTSGYYEQYF
>NA|TRBD2|TRBJ2-3|TRBV7-9
TGTGCCAGCAGCCCCTTGGCGGGAGTGAGGAATACGCAGTATTTT
CASSPLAGVRNTQYF
>NA|TRBD2|TRBJ2-1|TRBV20-1
TGCAGTGCTAGCCCTACGCTAGCGGGAGGCGGCAATGAGCAGTTCTTC
CSASPTLAGGGNEQFF
>NA|TRBD2|TRBJ2-2|TRBV20-1
TGCAGTGCTAGAGACGCCGGGGGGGGCACCGGGGAGCTGTTTTTT
CSARDAGGGTGELFF
>many|NA|TRBJ1-6|TRBV2
TGTGCCAGCAGGGCAGACCATAATTCACCCCTCCACTTT
CASRADHNSPLHF
>NA|NA|TRBJ2-7|TRBV7-2
TGTGCCAGCAGCTTCAATAGCGGAGCATTTAGCTCCTACGAGCAGTACTTC
CASSFNSGAFSSYEQYF
>NA|TRBD1|TRBJ1-1|TRBV2
TGTGCCAGCAGTCCGTGGGACAGCATGAACACTGAAGCTTTCTTT
CASSPWDSMNTEAFF
>NA|NA|TRBJ1-1|TRBV29-1
TGCAGCGTCGAACAGAATCAGATACCGAACACTGAAGCTTTCTTT
CSVEQNQIPNTEAFF
>few|NA|TRBJ2-1|TRBV7-2
TGTGCCAGCAGCTTAGACGGGGGCAGGGCCAATGAGCAGTTCTTC
CASSLDGGRANEQFF
>few|NA|TRBJ2-5|TRBV10-1
TGCGCCAGCAGTGAGTCGAGGGATTATCAAGAGACCCAGTACTTC
CASSESRDYQETQYF
>many|TRBD1|TRBJ2-5|TRBV12-3/TRBV12-4
TGTGCCAGCAGTTTGGACAGGGGCGAGACCCAGTACTTC
CASSLDRGETQYF
>NA|NA|TRBJ2-5|TRBV20-1
TGCAGTGCTACGCACCGGGGCTCCCCGGAAGAGACCCAGTACTTC
CSATHRGSPEETQYF
>NA|TRBD2|TRBJ2-1|TRBV6-2/TRBV6-3
TGTGCCAGCAGTTACCCGAGCGGGGGAACCTACAATGAGCAGTTCTTC
CASSYPSGGTYNEQFF
>few|NA|TRBJ2-3|TRBV20-1
TGCAGTGCTAGAGAACGGCGGGGAAGCACAGATACGCAGTATTTT
CSARERRGSTDTQYF
>few|NA|TRBJ2-3|TRBV6-2/TRBV6-3
TGTGCCAGCAGTCGGGGCGGGGCCCGCACAGATACGCAGTATTTT
CASSRGGARTDTQYF